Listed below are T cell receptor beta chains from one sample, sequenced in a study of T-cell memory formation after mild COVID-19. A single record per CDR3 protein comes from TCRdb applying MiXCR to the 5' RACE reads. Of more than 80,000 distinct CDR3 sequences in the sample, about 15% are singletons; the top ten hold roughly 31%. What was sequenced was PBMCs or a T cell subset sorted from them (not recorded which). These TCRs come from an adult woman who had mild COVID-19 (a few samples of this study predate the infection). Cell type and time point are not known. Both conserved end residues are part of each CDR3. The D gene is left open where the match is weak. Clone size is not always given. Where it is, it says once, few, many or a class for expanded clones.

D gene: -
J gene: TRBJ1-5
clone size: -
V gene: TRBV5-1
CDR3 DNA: TGCGCCAGCAGCCGCGACACAATGGATCAGCCCCAGCATTTT
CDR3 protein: CASSRDTMDQPQHF

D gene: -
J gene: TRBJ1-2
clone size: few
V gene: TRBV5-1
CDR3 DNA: TGCGCCAGCAGCTTACGGACCCCGGGCGACTATGGCTACACCTTC
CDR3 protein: CASSLRTPGDYGYTF

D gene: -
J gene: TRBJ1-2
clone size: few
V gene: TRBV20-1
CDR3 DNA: TGCAGTGCTAGCCCCACAGGGCAAGGCTATGGCTACACCTTC
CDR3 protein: CSASPTGQGYGYTF

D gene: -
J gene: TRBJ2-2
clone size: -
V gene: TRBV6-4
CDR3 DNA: TGTGCCAGCAGTACAGGGAACACCGGGGAGCTGTTTTTT
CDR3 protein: CASSTGNTGELFF

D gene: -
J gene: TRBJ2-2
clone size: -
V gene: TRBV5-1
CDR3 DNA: TGCGCCAGCAGCTTGGGGTCCCTCGGGAACACCGGGGAGCTGTTTTTT
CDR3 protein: CASSLGSLGNTGELFF

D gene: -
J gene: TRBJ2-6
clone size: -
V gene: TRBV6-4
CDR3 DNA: TGTGCCAGCAGTGAAGACGGCGCTGGGGCCAACGTCCTGACTTTC
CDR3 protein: CASSEDGAGANVLTF

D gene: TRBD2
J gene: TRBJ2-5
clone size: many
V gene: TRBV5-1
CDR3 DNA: TGCGCCAGCAGCTTGGGGGCTAGCGGGCCCTTGGAGACCCAGTACTTC
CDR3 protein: CASSLGASGPLETQYF

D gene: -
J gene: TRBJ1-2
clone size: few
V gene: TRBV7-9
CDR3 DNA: TGTGCCAGCAGCGACAGCACCTATGGCTACACCTTC
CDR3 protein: CASSDSTYGYTF

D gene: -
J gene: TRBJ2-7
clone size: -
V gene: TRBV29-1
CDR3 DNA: TGCAGCGTTGTGGTGGCAGGATCCTACGAGCAGTACTTC
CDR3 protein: CSVVVAGSYEQYF

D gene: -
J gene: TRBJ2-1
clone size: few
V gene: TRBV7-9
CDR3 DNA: TGTGCCAGCAGCACTGGAGACGGTCGGTTCTTC
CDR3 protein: CASSTGDGRFF

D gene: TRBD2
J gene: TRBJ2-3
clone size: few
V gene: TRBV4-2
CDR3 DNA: TGTGCCAGCAGCCAAGATGGGGGGGTGACAGATACGCAGTATTTT
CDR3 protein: CASSQDGGVTDTQYF

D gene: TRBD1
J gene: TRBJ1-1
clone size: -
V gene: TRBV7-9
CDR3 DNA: TGTGCCAGCAGTTATACAGGGGACACTGAAGCTTTCTTT
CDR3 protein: CASSYTGDTEAFF

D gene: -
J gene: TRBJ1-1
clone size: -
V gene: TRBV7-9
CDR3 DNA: TGTGCCAGCAGCTCTAGCCGAAACACTGAAGCTTTCTTT
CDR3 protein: CASSSSRNTEAFF

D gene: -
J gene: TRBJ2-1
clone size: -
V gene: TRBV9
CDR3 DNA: TGTGCCAGCAGCGTAGCTAGCGCCAATGAGCAGTTCTTC
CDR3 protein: CASSVASANEQFF

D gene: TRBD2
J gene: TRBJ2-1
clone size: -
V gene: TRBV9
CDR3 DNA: TGTGCCAGCAGCGTTGGTACTAGCGGGAGACACAATGAGCAGTTCTTC
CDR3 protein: CASSVGTSGRHNEQFF

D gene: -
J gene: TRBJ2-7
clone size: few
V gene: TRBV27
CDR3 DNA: TGTGCCAGCAGTCCGAAGCCGGGACCAAGCTCCTACGAGCAGTACTTC
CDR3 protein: CASSPKPGPSSYEQYF

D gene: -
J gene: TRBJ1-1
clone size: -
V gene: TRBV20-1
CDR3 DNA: TGCAGTGCACAAAGTGGGCGAATGGGCTCTGAAGCTTTCTTT
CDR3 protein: CSAQSGRMGSEAFF

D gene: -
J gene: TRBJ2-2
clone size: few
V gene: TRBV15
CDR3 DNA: TGTGCCACCAGTCCAGGGGGGGAGGCCGGGGAGCTGTTTTTT
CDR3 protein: CATSPGGEAGELFF

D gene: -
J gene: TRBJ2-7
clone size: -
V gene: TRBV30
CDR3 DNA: TGTGCCTGGAGTGGAGACAGCGGGCCCTACGAGCAGTACTTC
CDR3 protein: CAWSGDSGPYEQYF

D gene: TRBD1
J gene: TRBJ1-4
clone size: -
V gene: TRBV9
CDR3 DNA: TGTGCCAGCAGCCCCGGGACAGGGCCTTCAAAACTGTTTTTT
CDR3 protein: CASSPGTGPSKLFF

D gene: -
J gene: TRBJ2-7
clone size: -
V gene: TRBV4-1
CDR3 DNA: TGCGCCAGCAGCCAAGCTGGCAACTCCTACGAGCAGTACTTC
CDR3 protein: CASSQAGNSYEQYF

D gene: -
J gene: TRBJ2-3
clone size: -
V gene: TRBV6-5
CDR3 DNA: TGTGCCAGCAGTTACTCGTTCAGGGACGGGAGCACAGATACGCAGTATTTT
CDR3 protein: CASSYSFRDGSTDTQYF

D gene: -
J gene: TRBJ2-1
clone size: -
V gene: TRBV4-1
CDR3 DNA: TGCGCCAGCAGCCAAGATCGGAATGAGCAGTTCTTC
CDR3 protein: CASSQDRNEQFF

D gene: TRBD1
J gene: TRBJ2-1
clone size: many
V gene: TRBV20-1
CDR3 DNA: TGCAGTGCTGGATCTCGACAGGGGGCGAGAAATGAGCAGTTCTTC
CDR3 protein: CSAGSRQGARNEQFF

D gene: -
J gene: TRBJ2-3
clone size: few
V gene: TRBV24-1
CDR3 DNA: TGTGCCACCAGTGATTTCGGACCTTCTTTCGATACGCAGTATTTT
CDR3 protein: CATSDFGPSFDTQYF

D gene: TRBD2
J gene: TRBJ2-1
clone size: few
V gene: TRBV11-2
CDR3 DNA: TGTGCCAGCAGCCGGACGGGAGGCTCCTACAATGAGCAGTTCTTC
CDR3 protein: CASSRTGGSYNEQFF

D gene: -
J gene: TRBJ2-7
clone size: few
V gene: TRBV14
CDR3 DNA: TGTGCCAGCAGCCAGACCCTATTGACAGTCTACGAGCAGTACTTC
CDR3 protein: CASSQTLLTVYEQYF

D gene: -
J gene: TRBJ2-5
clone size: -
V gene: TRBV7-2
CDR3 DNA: TGTGCCAGCAGCTTTGGTGGGGCCGGGACAGAGACCCAGTACTTC
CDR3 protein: CASSFGGAGTETQYF

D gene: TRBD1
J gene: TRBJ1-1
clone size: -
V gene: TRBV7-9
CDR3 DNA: TGTGCCAGCAGCCCTAGGACAGGGCGAGCTGAAGCTTTCTTT
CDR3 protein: CASSPRTGRAEAFF

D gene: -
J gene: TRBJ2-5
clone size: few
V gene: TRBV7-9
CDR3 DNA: TGTGCCAGCAGCTTAGCCGGGACTTCGACTGCGGGGTGGTTC
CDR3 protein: CASSLAGTSTAGWF

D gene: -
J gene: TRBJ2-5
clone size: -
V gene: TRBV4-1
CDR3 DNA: TGCGCCAGCAGCCAAGAAAGGATAGGGCAAGAGACCCAGTACTTC
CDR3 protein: CASSQERIGQETQYF

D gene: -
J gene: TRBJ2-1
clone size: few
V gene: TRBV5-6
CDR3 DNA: TGTGCCAGCACCTGGGGAACTAGCACGAATGAGCAGTTCTTC
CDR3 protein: CASTWGTSTNEQFF

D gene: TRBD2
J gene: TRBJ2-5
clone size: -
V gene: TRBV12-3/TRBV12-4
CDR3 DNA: TGTGCCAGCAGAGGGACTAGCGGGGTTGCGACCCAGTACTTC
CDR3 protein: CASRGTSGVATQYF

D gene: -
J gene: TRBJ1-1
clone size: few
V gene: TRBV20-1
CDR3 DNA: TGCAGTGGGACAGACTCGAACACTGAAGCTTTCTTT
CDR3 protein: CSGTDSNTEAFF

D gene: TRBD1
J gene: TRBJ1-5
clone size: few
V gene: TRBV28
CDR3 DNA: TGTGCCAGCAGTTTCCAGGGGGCGGCTTCGGGGAGCAATCAGCCCCAGCATTTT
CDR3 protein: CASSFQGAASGSNQPQHF

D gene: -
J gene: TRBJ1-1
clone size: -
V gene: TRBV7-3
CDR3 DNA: TGTGCCAGCAGCCCCGGGCCTGGTGACACTGAAGCTTTCTTT
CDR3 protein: CASSPGPGDTEAFF

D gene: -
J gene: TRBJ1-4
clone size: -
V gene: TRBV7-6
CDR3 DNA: TGTGCCAGCAGCCCCTACGGGGGTGTCGAAAAACTGTTTTTT
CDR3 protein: CASSPYGGVEKLFF

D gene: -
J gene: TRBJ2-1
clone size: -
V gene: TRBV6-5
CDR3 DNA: TGTGCCAGCAGTTACCGGCAGGGGCCCTACAATGAGCAGTTCTTC
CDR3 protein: CASSYRQGPYNEQFF

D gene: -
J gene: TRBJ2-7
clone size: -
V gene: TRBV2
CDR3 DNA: TGTGCCAGCAGGGGGGGACAGACGATTTACGAGCAGTACTTC
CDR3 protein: CASRGGQTIYEQYF

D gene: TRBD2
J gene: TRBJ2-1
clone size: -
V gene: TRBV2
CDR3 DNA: TGTGCCAGCAGTGATTCCCTAGCGGGGGGGAGGGATGAGCAGTTCTTC
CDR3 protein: CASSDSLAGGRDEQFF

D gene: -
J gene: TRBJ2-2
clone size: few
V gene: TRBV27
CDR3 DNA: TGTGCCAGCAGTTTTGTTGGGATTTCGAACACCGGGGAGCTGTTTTTT
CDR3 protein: CASSFVGISNTGELFF

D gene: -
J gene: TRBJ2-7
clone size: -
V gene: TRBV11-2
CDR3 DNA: TGTGCCAGCAGCTTAAATGAGTGGAGGGGAGAATACGAGCAGTACTTC
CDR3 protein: CASSLNEWRGEYEQYF

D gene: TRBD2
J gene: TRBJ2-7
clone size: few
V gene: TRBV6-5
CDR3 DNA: TGTGCCAGCAGTACGGGACTAGCGGGGAGCGCAACCTACGAGCAGTACTTC
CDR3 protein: CASSTGLAGSATYEQYF

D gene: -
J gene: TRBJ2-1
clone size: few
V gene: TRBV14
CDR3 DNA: TGTGCCAGCAGCTCGGGAGATTACAATGAGCAGTTCTTC
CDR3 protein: CASSSGDYNEQFF

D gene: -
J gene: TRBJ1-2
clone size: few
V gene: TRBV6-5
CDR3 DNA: TGTGCCAGCACCATCGCAGTCGGGGACGGCTACACCTTC
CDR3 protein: CASTIAVGDGYTF

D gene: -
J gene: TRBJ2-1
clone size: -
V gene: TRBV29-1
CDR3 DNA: TGCAGCGTTGAGGGGCTTGAGCAGTTCTTC
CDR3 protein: CSVEGLEQFF

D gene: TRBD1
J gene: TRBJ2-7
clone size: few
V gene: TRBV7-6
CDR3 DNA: TGTGCCAGCAGCTTATTGTGGGACAGCTACGAGCAGTACTTC
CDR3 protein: CASSLLWDSYEQYF

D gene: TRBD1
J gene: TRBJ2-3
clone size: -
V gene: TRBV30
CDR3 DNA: TGTGCCTGGAATACAGGGGTTAGCACAGATACGCAGTATTTT
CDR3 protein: CAWNTGVSTDTQYF

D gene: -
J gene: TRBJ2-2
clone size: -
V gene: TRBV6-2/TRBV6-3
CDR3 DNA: TGTGCCAGCAGTTACCCCACGGTGAGCGGAAACACCGGGGAGCTGTTTTTT
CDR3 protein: CASSYPTVSGNTGELFF

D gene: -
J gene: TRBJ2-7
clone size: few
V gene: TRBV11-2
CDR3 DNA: TGTGCCAGCAGCCAGCCCTTGGTAGGGACTCCCTACGAGCAGTACTTC
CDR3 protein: CASSQPLVGTPYEQYF

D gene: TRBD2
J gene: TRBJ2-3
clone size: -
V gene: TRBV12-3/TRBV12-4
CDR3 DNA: TGTGCCAGCAGACTAGCGGTCACAGATACGCAGTATTTT
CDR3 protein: CASRLAVTDTQYF

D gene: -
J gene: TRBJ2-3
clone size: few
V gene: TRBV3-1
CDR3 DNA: TGTGCCAGCAGCCAAGATGCGCGGGCCGGGGCAGATACGCAGTATTTT
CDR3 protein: CASSQDARAGADTQYF